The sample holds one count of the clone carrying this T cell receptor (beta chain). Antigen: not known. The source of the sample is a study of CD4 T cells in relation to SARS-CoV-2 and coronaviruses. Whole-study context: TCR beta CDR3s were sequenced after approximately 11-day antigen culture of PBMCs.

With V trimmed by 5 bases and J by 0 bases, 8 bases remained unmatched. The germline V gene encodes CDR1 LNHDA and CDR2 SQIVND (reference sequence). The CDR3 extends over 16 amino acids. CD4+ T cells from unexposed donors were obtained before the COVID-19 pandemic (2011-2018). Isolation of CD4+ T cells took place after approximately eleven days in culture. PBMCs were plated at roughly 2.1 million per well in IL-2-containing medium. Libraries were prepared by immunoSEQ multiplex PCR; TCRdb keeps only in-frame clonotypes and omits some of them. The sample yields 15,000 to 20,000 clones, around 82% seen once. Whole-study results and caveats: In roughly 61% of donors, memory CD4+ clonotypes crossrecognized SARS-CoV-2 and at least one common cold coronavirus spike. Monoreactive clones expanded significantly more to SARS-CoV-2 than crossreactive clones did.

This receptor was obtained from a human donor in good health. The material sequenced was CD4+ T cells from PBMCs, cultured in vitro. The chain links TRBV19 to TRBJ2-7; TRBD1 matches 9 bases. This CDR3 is CASSSVQGAPSYEQYF. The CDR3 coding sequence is TGTGCCAGTAGTTCCGTACAGGGGGCCCCCTCCTACGAGCAGTACTTC. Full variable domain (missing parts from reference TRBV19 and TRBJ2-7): DGGITQSPKYLFRKEGQNVTLSCEQNLNHDAMYWYRQDPGQGLRLIYYSQIVNDFQKGDIAEGYSVSREKKESFPLTVTSAQKNPTAFYLCASSSVQGAPSYEQYFGPGTRLTVT.